The sequence of this TCR beta chain was determined in a study of T cells in Graves' hyperthyroidism and ophthalmopathy. Amplification targeted TCR beta CDR3 regions from RNA transcripts. HTBI primers were the set used in a first-round RT-PCR of the TCR CDR3. TCRdb re-analysed the multiplex PCR reads in MiXCR, keeping a single row per CDR3 protein. This repertoire shows almost 500,000 distinct CDR3 sequences, 22% found once; its top ten account for 49%. This clonotype has a handful of counts. The CDR3 consists of 13 residues. V shed 11 bases, J shed 7 bases, and the junction held 12 bases outside the gene matches.

The chain carries TRBV12-3 or TRBV12-4 and TRBJ1-2, with TRBD1 identical over 8 bases. The TCR sequence derives from an older woman with Graves' ophthalmopathy. Sequencing was carried out using blood. In DNA, the CDR3 is TGTGCCGCTGGGGCAGGGGGCGATCGTGGCTACACCTTC. This encodes CAAGAGGDRGYTF.